Listed below are T cell receptor beta chains from one sample, sequenced in a study of blood T cells in healthy people across ages. Using its own MiXCR run on the 5' RACE reads, TCRdb lists one record per CDR3 protein. The sample yields 950,000 to 1,200,000 distinct CDR3 sequences, about two fifths seen once. Sequencing used blood. The origin of the receptors is a man between 18 and 29 years old in good health. CDR3s include the opening cysteine and the closing phenylalanine or tryptophan. Fields, in order: CDR3 DNA, CDR3 protein, J gene, clone size, D gene, V gene. D genes are given only for firm matches. Only part of the rows carry a size: once, few, many, or a class if the clone is expanded.

DNA: TGTGCCAGCAACACGATAGAGGGGACTGAAGCTTTCTTT
CDR3: CASNTIEGTEAFF
J: TRBJ1-1
size: -
D: -
V: TRBV7-9

DNA: TGTGCCAGCAGTGAGCAGCGGGGGGACAATGAGCAGTTCTTC
CDR3: CASSEQRGDNEQFF
J: TRBJ2-1
size: -
D: TRBD2
V: TRBV6-4

DNA: TGTGCCAGCAGCCAAGCAGGTGACAGCTTAAGTGAAAAACTGTTTTTT
CDR3: CASSQAGDSLSEKLFF
J: TRBJ1-4
size: few
D: -
V: TRBV4-2

DNA: TGTGCCAGCAGTTTGGAATCCGTTAATGGCTACACCTTC
CDR3: CASSLESVNGYTF
J: TRBJ1-2
size: -
D: -
V: TRBV12-3/TRBV12-4

DNA: TGTGCCGTCCAACCACCAAGTCCGGGGACTGAAGCTTTCTTT
CDR3: CAVQPPSPGTEAFF
J: TRBJ1-1
size: -
D: -
V: TRBV10-3

DNA: TGTGCCAGCAGCTACGGGCCCCCCTACAATGAGCAGTTCTTC
CDR3: CASSYGPPYNEQFF
J: TRBJ2-1
size: few
D: -
V: TRBV7-2

DNA: TGTGCCAGCAGCTCAAGAGCGGGGGGGTTCACAGATACGCAGTATTTT
CDR3: CASSSRAGGFTDTQYF
J: TRBJ2-3
size: -
D: TRBD2
V: TRBV7-3

DNA: TGCGCCAGCAGCCGGGGCGCAGGGGGCACTGAAGCTTTCTTT
CDR3: CASSRGAGGTEAFF
J: TRBJ1-1
size: -
D: TRBD1
V: TRBV4-3

DNA: TGTGCCAGTGGATTGCGGGGGAGCATCGGCTATGGCTACACCTTC
CDR3: CASGLRGSIGYGYTF
J: TRBJ1-2
size: few
D: -
V: TRBV27

DNA: TGTGCCAGCAGTCCCGCGATGGGGGACGCAGGAGCTTTCTTT
CDR3: CASSPAMGDAGAFF
J: TRBJ1-1
size: -
D: -
V: TRBV6-6

DNA: TGTGCCAGCAGCGGATCCGGGACAGGGATTAACTATGGCTACACCTTC
CDR3: CASSGSGTGINYGYTF
J: TRBJ1-2
size: -
D: TRBD1
V: TRBV4-2

DNA: TGCGCCAGCAGCCAAGAGGCGGAGAAAGAGACCCAGTACTTC
CDR3: CASSQEAEKETQYF
J: TRBJ2-5
size: few
D: -
V: TRBV4-3

DNA: TGTGCCAGCAGCGTAGAGGGACTCTATGGCTACACCTTC
CDR3: CASSVEGLYGYTF
J: TRBJ1-2
size: few
D: -
V: TRBV9

DNA: TGTGCCAGCAGTTACCTACCCCGCGGCCAAGAGACCCAGTACTTC
CDR3: CASSYLPRGQETQYF
J: TRBJ2-5
size: few
D: -
V: TRBV6-5

DNA: TGCAGTGCTAGTATTCCAGGGCGCAATCAGCCCCAGCATTTT
CDR3: CSASIPGRNQPQHF
J: TRBJ1-5
size: -
D: -
V: TRBV20-1

DNA: TGTGCCATCAGGACAGGGACTCTTAACAATGAGCAGTTCTTC
CDR3: CAIRTGTLNNEQFF
J: TRBJ2-1
size: -
D: -
V: TRBV10-3

DNA: TGCAGTGCCCTAGAGGGGGGATACAATGAGCAGTTCTTC
CDR3: CSALEGGYNEQFF
J: TRBJ2-1
size: -
D: -
V: TRBV20-1

DNA: TGTGCCAGCAGCGACCTGGGACAACAGATTAGGGATACGCAGTATTTT
CDR3: CASSDLGQQIRDTQYF
J: TRBJ2-3
size: few
D: -
V: TRBV14

DNA: TGTGCCAGCAGCGTACCACCTGGTGAGGGAGGCTACACCTTC
CDR3: CASSVPPGEGGYTF
J: TRBJ1-2
size: -
D: -
V: TRBV7-2

DNA: TGTGCCAGCAGTTTTCAAGGGCCCATTAACTACGAGCAGTACTTC
CDR3: CASSFQGPINYEQYF
J: TRBJ2-7
size: -
D: -
V: TRBV28

DNA: TGTGCCGTAGGGGCATCAGAGGGGAATGAGCAGTTCTTC
CDR3: CAVGASEGNEQFF
J: TRBJ2-1
size: once
D: -
V: TRBV3-1

DNA: TGTGCCATCAGTGAGTCACAGGACAATGAGCAGTTCTTC
CDR3: CAISESQDNEQFF
J: TRBJ2-1
size: many
D: -
V: TRBV10-3

DNA: TGTGCCAGCAGAAATAGCGGGGGGACCGTACCACGCACAGATACGCAGTATTTT
CDR3: CASRNSGGTVPRTDTQYF
J: TRBJ2-3
size: -
D: TRBD2
V: TRBV12-3/TRBV12-4

DNA: TGCGCCAGCAGCTTGACTCCTCGCTCTGGGGCCAACGTCCTGACTTTC
CDR3: CASSLTPRSGANVLTF
J: TRBJ2-6
size: -
D: -
V: TRBV5-1

DNA: TGCGCCAGCCGCTGGACAGGGGGTCCGCCTGATACGCAGTATTTT
CDR3: CASRWTGGPPDTQYF
J: TRBJ2-3
size: -
D: TRBD1
V: TRBV5-1

DNA: TGCGCCAGCAGACAGGGAGGTGCACTCGAGCAGTACTTC
CDR3: CASRQGGALEQYF
J: TRBJ2-7
size: -
D: -
V: TRBV5-1

DNA: TGTGCCAGCAGTTTAGCCCCCCCGGGACAGGGCACTGAAGCTTTCTTT
CDR3: CASSLAPPGQGTEAFF
J: TRBJ1-1
size: -
D: TRBD1
V: TRBV27

DNA: TGCGCCAGCAGCTTGTCGAAGGAAGATACGCAGTATTTT
CDR3: CASSLSKEDTQYF
J: TRBJ2-3
size: -
D: -
V: TRBV4-1

DNA: TGTGCCAGCAGCCCAAGTTTGGAGACCTCTGGAAACACCATATATTTT
CDR3: CASSPSLETSGNTIYF
J: TRBJ1-3
size: -
D: -
V: TRBV11-1

DNA: TGTGCCAGCACTTTAAGGGACTTCTTCCAAGCTCGGAGGCGGACAGATACGCAGTATTTT
CDR3: CASTLRDFFQARRRTDTQYF
J: TRBJ2-3
size: -
D: -
V: TRBV12-3/TRBV12-4

DNA: TGTGCCAGAAGTTACGACGTCAGCTCCTACGAGCAGTACTTC
CDR3: CARSYDVSSYEQYF
J: TRBJ2-7
size: -
D: -
V: TRBV6-2/TRBV6-3

DNA: TGCAGTGCCCAATCTCGACAGTCTGCCTACGAGCAGTACTTC
CDR3: CSAQSRQSAYEQYF
J: TRBJ2-7
size: -
D: -
V: TRBV20-1

DNA: TGTGCCAGCAGCCAAGATGTTCGGGTCGCGGGGGGGTACCCTATGGGGGAGCTGTTTTTT
CDR3: CASSQDVRVAGGYPMGELFF
J: TRBJ2-2
size: -
D: TRBD2
V: TRBV4-2

DNA: TGCGCCAGCAGCCCTCCAGGGAAGGATAGTTCACCCCTCCACTTT
CDR3: CASSPPGKDSSPLHF
J: TRBJ1-6
size: -
D: -
V: TRBV4-1

DNA: TGCAGTGCTCCCGGGGAGACAGAAAACTATGGCTACACCTTC
CDR3: CSAPGETENYGYTF
J: TRBJ1-2
size: -
D: -
V: TRBV20-1

DNA: TGTGCCAGCAGCCAAGGAACTAGGGGCACTGAAGCTTTCTTT
CDR3: CASSQGTRGTEAFF
J: TRBJ1-1
size: -
D: -
V: TRBV3-1

DNA: TGTGCCAGCAGCGTAGGCATAGCGCACACAGATACGCAGTATTTT
CDR3: CASSVGIAHTDTQYF
J: TRBJ2-3
size: few
D: -
V: TRBV9

DNA: TGCAGTGCCCTCAGTTTTACAGGGGGCGCTGGAGATACGCAGTATTTT
CDR3: CSALSFTGGAGDTQYF
J: TRBJ2-3
size: -
D: TRBD1
V: TRBV20-1

DNA: TGCGCCAGCAGCCATACGCTAGCGGCGGGGGGGCCTTCTAGCACAGATACGCAGTATTTT
CDR3: CASSHTLAAGGPSSTDTQYF
J: TRBJ2-3
size: few
D: TRBD2
V: TRBV4-3

DNA: TGTGCCAGCAGCTTATTAGCGGGGGGGGTAGAGACCCAGTACTTC
CDR3: CASSLLAGGVETQYF
J: TRBJ2-5
size: few
D: TRBD2
V: TRBV7-2

DNA: TGTGCCAGCAGTGCCGCGGCGGGCGACAGCTCCTACGAGCAGTACTTC
CDR3: CASSAAAGDSSYEQYF
J: TRBJ2-7
size: -
D: -
V: TRBV6-1

DNA: TGCAGTCCGAGAACCCGTTACAATGAGCAGTTCTTC
CDR3: CSPRTRYNEQFF
J: TRBJ2-1
size: -
D: -
V: TRBV20-1

DNA: TGCAGTGCCCCGCAGGGGGGTAGTGGCAATCAGCCCCAGCATTTT
CDR3: CSAPQGGSGNQPQHF
J: TRBJ1-5
size: -
D: TRBD1
V: TRBV20-1

DNA: TGTGCCAGCAGCTTAACGGGTAGCACCTACAATGAGCAGTTCTTC
CDR3: CASSLTGSTYNEQFF
J: TRBJ2-1
size: few
D: -
V: TRBV7-2

DNA: TGTGCCAGCAGCTTGTCGGGACTCCCCATCGTCGGGACCCAGTACTTC
CDR3: CASSLSGLPIVGTQYF
J: TRBJ2-5
size: many
D: -
V: TRBV5-5

DNA: TGTGCCAGTACGTCCGGGGCGGTGAATGAGCAGTTCTTC
CDR3: CASTSGAVNEQFF
J: TRBJ2-1
size: -
D: -
V: TRBV7-2

DNA: TGTGCCAGCAGCCAAAGGCCCGGGGGAGATCAAAGATACAATGAGCAGTACTTC
CDR3: CASSQRPGGDQRYNEQYF
J: TRBJ2-5
size: few
D: -
V: TRBV4-2

DNA: TGTGCCATCAGTGAGTCGAGTTCCCGCTCCTACGAGCAGTACTTC
CDR3: CAISESSSRSYEQYF
J: TRBJ2-7
size: -
D: -
V: TRBV10-3

DNA: TGTGCCAGCAGTTTGGGACAGAGTAGCTCCTATAATTCACCCCTCCACTTT
CDR3: CASSLGQSSSYNSPLHF
J: TRBJ1-6
size: few
D: TRBD1
V: TRBV12-3/TRBV12-4